These 5 T cell receptor beta chains originate from one sample sequenced in a study of cytomegalovirus exposure and HLA in healthy donors. 60 Vbeta and 13 Jbeta primers were used in PCR. Profiled with immunoSEQ multiplex PCR; TCRdb holds only in-frame clones, not every one. Of approximately 170,000 clones listed, 55% to 65% are singletons. The material sequenced was PBMCs. These receptors came from a man in his forties in good health and CMV-seronegative.

The V gene is TRBV9, the J gene TRBJ2-3, with TRBD2 identical over 12 bases. Looked up from germline, CDR1 is SGDLS and CDR2 is YYNGEE. V gave up 0 bases and J gave up 3 bases; unmatched junction bases: 8. The CDR3 loop spans 18 amino acids. In DNA, the CDR3 is TGTGCCAGCAGCGTAGGGACTAGCGGGAAGCCCATAACAGATACGCAGTATTTT. It is translated as CASSVGTSGKPITDTQYF.

The chain carries TRBV7-2 and TRBJ2-3; TRBD2 aligns across 12 bases. The CDR3 runs 16 residues. Germline lookup yields CDR1 SGHTA and CDR2 FQGNSA. With 5 bases clipped from V and 6 bases from J, the junction kept 9 bases outside the gene matches. The CDR3 sequence: CASSRGTSGSRDTQYF. Written as DNA, the CDR3 is TGTGCCAGCAGCAGAGGGACTAGCGGGTCCCGGGATACGCAGTATTTT.

The CDR3 reads CASSQRGGEGGPPRYNEQFF. CDR3 in DNA: TGCGCCAGCAGCCAAAGGGGAGGGGAGGGAGGGCCTCCCCGGTACAATGAGCAGTTCTTC. The chain employs TRBV4-3 and TRBJ2-1; 7 bases match TRBD2. CDR1 and CDR2 (germline): LGHNA, YSLEER. J gave up 4 bases and V 2 bases, and 20 bases lay outside the gene matches. This CDR3 region has 20 residues.

This chain joins TRBV6-1 and TRBJ2-7, with a tentative D call TRBD1 (5 bases). Germline CDR1 and CDR2: MNHNS and SASEGT. The CDR3 runs to 14 residues. The V end lost 3 bases, the J end lost 2 bases, and 11 bases lay between the germline ends. The DNA for the CDR3 is TGTGCCAGCAGTGATCCTAACAGGCCCTACGAGCAGTACTTC. Its translation: CASSDPNRPYEQYF.

The V and J genes are TRBV20-1 and TRBJ1-1, with D possibly being TRBD1 (5 bases). V gave up 6 bases and J gave up 7 bases, with 12 bases separating them. Looked up from germline, CDR1 is DFQATT and CDR2 is SNEGSKA (reference sequence). The CDR3 runs to 11 residues. The CDR3 DNA reads TGCAGTGCGTCCTTGGGGCGTGAAGCTTTCTTT. The encoded protein is CSASLGREAFF.